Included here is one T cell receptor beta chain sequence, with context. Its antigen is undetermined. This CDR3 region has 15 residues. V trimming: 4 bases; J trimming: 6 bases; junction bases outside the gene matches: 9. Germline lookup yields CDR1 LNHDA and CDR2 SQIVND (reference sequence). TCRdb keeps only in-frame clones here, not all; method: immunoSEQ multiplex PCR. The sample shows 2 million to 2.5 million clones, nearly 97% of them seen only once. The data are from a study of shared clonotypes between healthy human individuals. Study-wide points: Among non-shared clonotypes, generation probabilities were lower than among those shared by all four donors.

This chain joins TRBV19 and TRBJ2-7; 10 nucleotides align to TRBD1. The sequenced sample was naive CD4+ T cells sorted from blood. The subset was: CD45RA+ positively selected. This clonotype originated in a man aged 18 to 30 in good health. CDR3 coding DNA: TGTGCCAGTAGTACAAGGGACAGGGGAGTTTCCGAGCAGTACTTC. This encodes CASSTRDRGVSEQYF.